Listed here is a single T cell receptor (beta chain). What this receptor recognizes is not known. Base quality data are lacking; no much larger clone is found one base away. The germline V gene (reference sequence) specifies MNHEY as CDR1 and SMNVEV as CDR2. V and J are truncated by 5 bases and 6 bases respectively, leaving an intervening sequence of 11 bases. Including the terminal cysteine and phenylalanine, the CDR3 comprises 13 residues. Here the CDR3 DNA is all that survives: 39 bases in frame from base 1. The sample comes from a study of T cells in Graves' hyperthyroidism and ophthalmopathy (dated by TCRdb to about 2019). Background for the entire study: Peripheral blood was collected at initial diagnosis, before any treatment. TCR V-J signatures able to tell the groups apart were searched for in a discovery cohort of approximately 95 patients, of whom more than 40 had Graves' ophthalmopathy and 57 had stable Graves' hyperthyroidism. For training and testing, the 80 to 100 patients in the discovery cohort were randomly divided in a 7:3 ratio. Once sampling was done, hyperthyroidism patients were given methimazole at a starting dose of 30 mg daily, whereas ophthalmopathy patients were given high-dose intravenous methylprednisolone. The study also compared thyroid tissue and blood T-cell repertoires from about 6 Graves' hyperthyroidism patients. Prospective prediction of ophthalmopathy was tested in an independent validation cohort of 18 to 20 hyperthyroidism patients and 17 patients who later progressed to ophthalmopathy. The paper describes TCR Vbeta CDR3 sequencing of 135 peripheral blood samples, made up of fewer than 50 ophthalmopathy patients, approximately 73 hyperthyroidism patients and 17 progressor patients. Beyond this particular receptor, the publication reports: Sample size was not statistically predetermined, and blinding of investigators to group allocation was not performed. Most expanded thyroid clonotypes (frequency above 0.001) were also detected in blood, a finding suggesting that blood repertoires may reflect thyroid immune responses. In cross-validation, a model built on a 13 V-J signature told ophthalmopathy apart from stable hyperthyroidism with 85% to 90% sensitivity and about 81% specificity, and in testing the same model reached 80%/75%. In validation, the model predicted progression to ophthalmopathy a median of roughly 6.2 months before onset, with about 71% sensitivity and roughly 72% specificity.

Amplification of TCR beta CDR3 regions was carried out from RNA transcripts. The first round of RT-PCR for the TCR CDR3 was performed with the HTBI primer set and the Qiagen OneStep RT-PCR kit. The libraries were constructed in a second round of multiplex PCR and then size-selected and purified. Libraries were sequenced paired-end with 100 bp reads on an Illumina HiSeq2000. The authors processed their data as follows. SOAPnuke was used to process the raw data, with reads discarded if the reads contained adapters or uncalled bases, had a mean Phred below 15, or lacked an exact constant-primer or identifier match. High-quality paired reads were merged using COPE v1.2.5, and each unique nucleotide sequence was defined as a clonotype. MiTCR v1.1 was used to align clonotypes to the IMGT TRBV, TRBD and TRBJ reference segments. The analysis was restricted to V-J combinations with a frequency above 0.0001, which together covered 99.2% of the repertoires. A TCS score was defined as the ratio of F50 (clonal expansion) to E x V (chaos), with BLOSUM62-based TCRdist applied between CDR3 peptides within each V-J. Welch's t-statistics and random forest reduced just over 500 V-J features to 13, which were used in a naive Bayes classifier (R e1071). TCRdb took the public reads, trimmed them with fastp at Q25, ran MiXCR for clone calling and kept in-frame beta chains. Identical CDR3 protein sequences are pooled into one entry, listed with their most common genes and DNA. The V and J calls and clone size come from TCRdb's table, not from the authors' own analysis. The sample table records around 350,000 distinct CDR3 sequences; about 19% of these occur just once. The ten largest clones capture about 4% of the sample.

Stable Graves' hyperthyroidism was defined as no progression to ophthalmopathy during 18 months of follow-up. Hyperthyroidism patients were aged 18 to 65 years and newly diagnosed, with disease duration of less than 2 months. Any patient with an uncontrolled infection, another autoimmune disease, pregnancy or lactation was excluded. Diagnoses relied on clinical symptoms, serum thyroxine and TRAb, thyroid ultrasound and orbital computed tomography. PBMCs were isolated from approximately 10 ml of fresh peripheral blood by Ficoll-Paque density gradient centrifugation. Total RNA was extracted using Trizol reagent, and RNA quality was assessed on an Agilent 2100 Bioanalyzer.

The sequence was obtained from a woman between 18 and 30 years old with Graves' hyperthyroidism. The chain is made from TRBV27 and TRBJ1-5; the D segment cannot be called with confidence. The specimen was blood. The base sequence is TGTGCCAGCAGTGGGAGTGAAGGTCAGCCCCAGCATTTT. This gives the protein CASSGSEGQPQHF.